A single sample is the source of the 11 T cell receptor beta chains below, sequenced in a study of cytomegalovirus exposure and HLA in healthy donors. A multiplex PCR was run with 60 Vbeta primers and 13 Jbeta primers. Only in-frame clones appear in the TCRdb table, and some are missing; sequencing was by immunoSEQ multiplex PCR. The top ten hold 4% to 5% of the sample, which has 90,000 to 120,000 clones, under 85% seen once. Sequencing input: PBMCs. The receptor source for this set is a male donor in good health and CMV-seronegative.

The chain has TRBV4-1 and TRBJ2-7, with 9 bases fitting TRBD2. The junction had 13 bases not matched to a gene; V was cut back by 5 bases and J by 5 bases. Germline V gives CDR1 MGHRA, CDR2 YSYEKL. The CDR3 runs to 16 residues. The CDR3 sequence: CASSGRNSGSIHEQYF. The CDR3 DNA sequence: TGCGCCAGCAGCGGACGCAATAGCGGGAGTATCCACGAGCAGTACTTC.

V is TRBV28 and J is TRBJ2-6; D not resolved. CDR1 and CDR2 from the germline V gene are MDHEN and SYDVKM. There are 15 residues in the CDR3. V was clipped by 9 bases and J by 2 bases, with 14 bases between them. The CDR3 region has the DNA TGTGCCAGTTTCCCAGGTAACACTGGGGCCAACGTCCTGACTTTC. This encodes CASFPGNTGANVLTF.

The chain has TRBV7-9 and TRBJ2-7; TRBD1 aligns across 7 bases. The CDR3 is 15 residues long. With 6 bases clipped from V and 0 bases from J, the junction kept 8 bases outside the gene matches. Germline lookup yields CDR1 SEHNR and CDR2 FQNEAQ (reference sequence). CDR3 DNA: TGTGCCAGCAGTAAGACAGGGACCCTCTCCTACGAGCAGTACTTC. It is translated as CASSKTGTLSYEQYF.

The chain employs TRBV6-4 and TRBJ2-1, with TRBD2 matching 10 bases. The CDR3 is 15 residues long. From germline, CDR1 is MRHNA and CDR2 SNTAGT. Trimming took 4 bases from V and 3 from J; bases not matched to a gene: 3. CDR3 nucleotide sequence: TGTGCCAGCAGTGGGACTAGCGGATTCTACAATGAGCAGTTCTTC. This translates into CASSGTSGFYNEQFF.

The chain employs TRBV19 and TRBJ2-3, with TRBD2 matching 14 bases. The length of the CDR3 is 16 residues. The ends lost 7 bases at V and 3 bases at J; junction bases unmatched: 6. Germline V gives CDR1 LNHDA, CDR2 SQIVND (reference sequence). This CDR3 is CASTPTSGRVTDTQYF. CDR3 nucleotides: TGTGCCAGTACCCCGACTAGCGGGAGGGTGACAGATACGCAGTATTTT.

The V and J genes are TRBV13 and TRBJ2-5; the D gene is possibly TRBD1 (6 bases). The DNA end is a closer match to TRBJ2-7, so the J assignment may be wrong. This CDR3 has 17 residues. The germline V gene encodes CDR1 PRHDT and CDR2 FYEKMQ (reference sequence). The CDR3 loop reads CASSTTGNRQDPYEQYF. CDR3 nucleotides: TGTGCCAGCAGCACAACCGGGAACAGACAGGATCCCTACGAGCAGTACTTC.

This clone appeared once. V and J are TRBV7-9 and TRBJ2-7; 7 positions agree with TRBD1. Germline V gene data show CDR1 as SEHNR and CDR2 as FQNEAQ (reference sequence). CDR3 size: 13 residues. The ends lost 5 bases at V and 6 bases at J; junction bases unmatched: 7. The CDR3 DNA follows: TGTGCCAGCAGCACACGGACAGGTACCGAGCAGTACTTC. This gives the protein CASSTRTGTEQYF.

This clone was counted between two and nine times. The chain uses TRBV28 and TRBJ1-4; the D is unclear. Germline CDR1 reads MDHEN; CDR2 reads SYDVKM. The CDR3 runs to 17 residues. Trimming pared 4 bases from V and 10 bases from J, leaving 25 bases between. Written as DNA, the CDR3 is TGTGCCAGCAGTTCCTCACGAGGAGAGGGAGTCGTTGGAAAACTGTTTTTT. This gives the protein CASSSSRGEGVVGKLFF.

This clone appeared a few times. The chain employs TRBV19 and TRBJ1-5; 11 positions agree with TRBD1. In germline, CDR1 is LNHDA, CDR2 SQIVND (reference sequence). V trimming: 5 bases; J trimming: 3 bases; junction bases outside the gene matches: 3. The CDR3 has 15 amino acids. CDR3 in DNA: TGTGCCAGTAGTCGGACAGGGGGCAACAATCAGCCCCAGCATTTT. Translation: CASSRTGGNNQPQHF.

Written as DNA, the CDR3 is TGTGCCAGCTCACCACCCAGCGGGAGAACTTACAATGAGCAGTTCTTC. Translation: CASSPPSGRTYNEQFF. The rearrangement uses TRBV18 and TRBJ2-1; TRBD2 matches at 8 bases. CDR1 is KGHSH and CDR2 is LQKENI in the germline V gene. The CDR3 runs 16 residues. The V and J ends lost 0 bases and 4 bases, in that order; junction bases with no gene match: 5. The whole variable domain, filled in from reference TRBV18 and TRBJ2-1, reads NAGVMQNPRHLVRRRGQEARLRCSPMKGHSHVYWYRQLPEEGLKFMVYLQKENIIDESGMPKERFSAEFPKEGPSILRIQQVVRGDSAAYFCASSPPSGRTYNEQFFGPGTRLTVL.

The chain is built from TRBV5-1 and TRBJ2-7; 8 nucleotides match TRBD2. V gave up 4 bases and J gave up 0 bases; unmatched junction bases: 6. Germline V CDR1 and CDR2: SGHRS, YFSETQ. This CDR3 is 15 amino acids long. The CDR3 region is CASSVLAGSSYEQYF. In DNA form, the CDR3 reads TGCGCCAGCAGCGTCCTAGCGGGCTCCTCCTACGAGCAGTACTTC.